This entry lists 12 T cell receptor beta chains sequenced from one sample in a study of graft-versus-host responses after intestinal transplantation. Antigens for these TCRs are unknown. Data came from immunoSEQ multiplex PCR; TCRdb stores just in-frame clones and leaves some out. The sample holds 75,000 to 100,000 clones, 83% seen once. This specimen was unstimulated CD8+ T cells sorted from spleen or lymph node cells, taken before intestinal transplant. The receptor source for this set is a human donor who received an intestinal transplant.

To note about this clone: An end of the junction differs from the germline gene, which may be a read error. Different DNA sequences within this sample yield the same CDR3. V is TRBV5-1 and J is TRBJ1-5; 8 nucleotides match TRBD1. The germline gives CDR1 SGHRS, CDR2 YFSETQ. This CDR3 is 13 amino acids long. CDR3 DNA sequence: TGTGCCAGCAAAAGGACAGGGAAGGGACGCAGGCATTTT. Protein product: CASKRTGKGRRHF.

The chain joins TRBV7-9 to TRBJ2-1, with 10 bases fitting TRBD2. CDR1 is SEHNR, CDR2 FQNEAQ, per germline (reference sequence). Unmatched junction bases numbered 7, after V lost 6 bases and J lost 5 bases. The CDR3 length is 15 residues. In DNA, the CDR3 is TGTGCCAGCAGATTACTAGCGGGGCGGGACAATGAGCAGTTCTTC. It yields the protein CASRLLAGRDNEQFF.

The chain couples TRBV7-3 to TRBJ1-6; D not resolved. The V and J ends lost 2 bases and 1 base respectively, with 0 bases between them. The CDR3 runs to 13 residues. Germline V gene lookup returns CDR1 SGHTA and CDR2 FQGTGA. CDR3 bases: TGTGCCAGCAGCTTATCCTATAATTCACCCCTCCACTTT. Protein product: CASSLSYNSPLHF. Complete variable domain (other parts from reference TRBV7-3 and TRBJ1-6): GAGVSQTPSNKVTEKGKYVELRCDPISGHTALYWYRQSLGQGPEFLIYFQGTGAADDSGLPNDRFFAVRPEGSVSTLKIQRTERGDSAVYLCASSLSYNSPLHFGNGTRLTVT.

The chain combines TRBV29-1 with TRBJ1-2, with D possibly being TRBD1 (5 bases). Germline V lookup: CDR1 SQVTM, CDR2 ANQGSEA. CDR3 length equals 10 residues. The ends were cut back, 6 bases at V and 8 bases at J, with 10 bases in the middle. The CDR3, as DNA: TGCAGCGTGCAAGGGGACGGCTACACCTTC. Its protein product is CSVQGDGYTF.

The genes are TRBV9 and TRBJ2-3; D remains ambiguous. The V gene lost 0 bases and the J gene lost 2 bases, with 16 bases spanning the gap. The CDR3 has 17 amino acids. The V gene's germline CDR1 is SGDLS and CDR2 YYNGEE. CDR3 DNA sequence: TGTGCCAGCAGCGTAGACCCCATAGCCTTTCTCACAGATACGCAGTATTTT. Translating it yields CASSVDPIAFLTDTQYF. Full variable domain (missing parts from reference TRBV9 and TRBJ2-3): DSGVTQTPKHLITATGQRVTLRCSPRSGDLSVYWYQQSLDQGLQFLIQYYNGEERAKGNILERFSAQQFPDLHSELNLSSLELGDSALYFCASSVDPIAFLTDTQYFGPGTRLTVL.

This clone appeared once. V is TRBV6-1 and J is TRBJ2-3; the D is unclear. This CDR3 has 15 amino acids. The V gene lost 3 bases and the J gene lost 9 bases, with 19 bases spanning the gap. The germline V gene encodes CDR1 MNHNS and CDR2 SASEGT. CDR3: CASSEKSSLVVTQYF. The CDR3 nucleotides read TGTGCCAGCAGTGAGAAGTCGAGCTTGGTAGTAACGCAGTATTTT.

The chain has TRBV4-2 and TRBJ1-5; TRBD1 might be the D (5 bases). The CDR3 has 15 amino acids. CDR1 is LGHNA, CDR2 YNFKEQ, per germline. The V end was cut by 2 bases, the J end by 4 bases, with 12 bases between. CDR3 amino acids: CASSQFRDPNQPQHF. In nucleotides, the CDR3 is TGTGCCAGCAGCCAATTCCGGGACCCAAATCAGCCCCAGCATTTT.

CDR3 sequence: CASSPPPYEQYF. The DNA for the CDR3 is TGTGCCAGCAGCCCCCCCCCTTACGAGCAGTACTTC. This sequence joins TRBV6-1 and TRBJ2-5; no definite D call. The J call could be wrong; TRBJ2-7 is a better fit for the DNA end. The length of the CDR3 is 12 residues. Germline-derived CDR1 and CDR2 are MNHNS and SASEGT.

The chain carries TRBV4-1 and TRBJ2-7, with 7 bases identical to TRBD2. V shed 3 bases, J shed 6 bases, and the junction held 8 bases outside the gene matches. CDR1 is MGHRA and CDR2 is YSYEKL in the germline V gene. The CDR3 runs to 14 residues. CDR3 amino acids: CASSHTGGGFEQYF. The CDR3 region has the DNA TGCGCCAGCAGCCACACGGGGGGAGGGTTCGAGCAGTACTTC.

The chain carries TRBV10-3 and TRBJ2-7, with D tentatively TRBD1 (6 bases). Germline CDR1 and CDR2: ENHRY and SYGVKD. The CDR3 spans 12 residues. V shed 6 bases and J shed 0 bases, with 6 bases lying between them. This CDR3 reads CAIRDSSYEQYF. DNA of the CDR3: TGTGCCATCAGGGACAGCTCCTACGAGCAGTACTTC.

The V call is TRBV7-9, the J call TRBJ2-5; D is possibly TRBD1 or TRBD2 (6 bases each). CDR3 length equals 15 residues. The germline CDR1 and CDR2 sequences are SEHNR and FQNEAQ (reference sequence). Trimming left V 4 bases short and J 1 base short, with 13 bases between. The CDR3, as DNA: TGTGCCAGCAGCTCCCTAGGGGGGCCCCAAGAGACCCAGTACTTC. Encoded protein: CASSSLGGPQETQYF. Together with reference TRBV7-9 and TRBJ2-5, the CDR3 gives the full variable domain: DTGVSQNPRHKITKRGQNVTFRCDPISEHNRLYWYRQTLGQGPEFLTYFQNEAQLEKSRLLSDRFSAERPKGSFSTLEIQRTEQGDSAMYLCASSSLGGPQETQYFGPGTRLLVL.

The chain carries TRBV6-5 and TRBJ2-7; 10 bases match TRBD1. The germline CDR1 and CDR2 sequences are MNHEY and SVGAGI. Trimming cost V 0 bases and J 5 bases; bases outside gene matches: 4. CDR3 length equals 15 residues. CDR3 DNA: TGTGCCAGCAGTTACTCTGGGACAGGGGTCGACGAGCAGTACTTC. This codes for CASSYSGTGVDEQYF.